A selection of T cell receptor beta chains follows, all from one sample in a study of chemoradiotherapy in HPV16-positive cancers. Assay used: immunoSEQ multiplex PCR; TCRdb lists only in-frame clones, some missing. Of thousands of clones detected, 85% to 90% appear once; the ten largest clones hold approximately 2.5%. The starting material was tumor tissue, obtained from a patient who underwent chemoradiotherapy. The receptors were sampled from a human donor with HPV-associated anogenital cancer. Both conserved end residues are trimmed from each CDR3.

v_gene,j_gene,CDR3aa
TRBV28,TRBJ1-6,ASRTPEFLENSPLH
TRBV2,TRBJ2-6,ASRGIDNYSGANVLT
TRBV19,TRBJ2-7,ASSQREGDEQY
TRBV7-9,TRBJ2-2,ASSPGSGLYNTGELF
TRBV6-1,TRBJ1-5,AGASDGFSNQPQH
TRBV5-1,TRBJ2-5,ASSPIWPAETQY
TRBV5-1,TRBJ2-7,ASSTASGEVDEQY
TRBV19,TRBJ2-1,ASKNGHEQF
TRBV28,TRBJ2-1,ATQRVQPPNEQF
TRBV6-1,TRBJ2-7,ASSELAGFEQY
TRBV7-6,TRBJ2-3,ASSLEFAGLTDTQY
TRBV9,TRBJ2-5,ASSVRGNQETQY
TRBV27,TRBJ2-1,ASSVIGNEQF
TRBV7-2,TRBJ1-1,ASSLGVRGRNTEAF
TRBV7-6,TRBJ2-3,ASSLEAHTDTQY
TRBV10-3,TRBJ1-1,AIRNRRDTEAF
TRBV30,TRBJ2-1,AWSRNSGAGDEQF